A selection of T cell receptor beta chains follows, all from one sample in a study of cytomegalovirus exposure and HLA in healthy donors. Profiling relied on immunoSEQ multiplex PCR, and the TCRdb table lists in-frame clones only, not all of them. The sample holds roughly 100,000 clones, about 80% seen once. Specimen: PBMCs. Receptor source: a human donor in good health. Each CDR3 is given with its conserved first and last residue. The D gene is left open where the match is weak. Clone size is stated in some rows and not others, as once, few, many or a class when expanded.

j_gene: TRBJ2-3; v_gene: TRBV27; d_gene: NA; abundance: NA; CDR3nt: TGTGCCAGCAGTTTATCCTCTCGGGACAAGGGGGGGGGCTACACAGATACGCAGTATTTT; CDR3aa: CASSLSSRDKGGGYTDTQYF
j_gene: TRBJ1-5; v_gene: TRBV6-4; d_gene: NA; abundance: NA; CDR3nt: TGTGCCAGCAGTGAGTGGCCCAGCGGGCCCCAGCATTTT; CDR3aa: CASSEWPSGPQHF
j_gene: TRBJ2-7; v_gene: TRBV4-1; d_gene: TRBD2; abundance: NA; CDR3nt: TGCGCCAGCAGCCAAACAGAACCGGGACTAGCGTACGAGCAGTACTTC; CDR3aa: CASSQTEPGLAYEQYF
j_gene: TRBJ2-7; v_gene: TRBV11-2; d_gene: TRBD2; abundance: few; CDR3nt: TGTGCCAGCAGCTCTCTTAGCGGGAGTGTTGGCGAGCAGTACTTC; CDR3aa: CASSSLSGSVGEQYF
j_gene: TRBJ1-1; v_gene: TRBV12-2; d_gene: NA; abundance: NA; CDR3nt: TGTGCAAGTCGCCTAGGGGGCCGGGACAGGTCTTTCAGGGAGGACACTGAAGCTTTCTTT; CDR3aa: CASRLGGRDRSFREDTEAFF
j_gene: TRBJ2-5; v_gene: TRBV11-2; d_gene: NA; abundance: NA; CDR3nt: TGTGCCAGCAGCGAGGCAGGGGAACAAGAGACCCAGTACTTC; CDR3aa: CASSEAGEQETQYF
j_gene: TRBJ2-3; v_gene: TRBV6-5; d_gene: TRBD2; abundance: NA; CDR3nt: TGTGCCAGCAGTTATGAGCGGGGTAGCACAGATACGCAGTATTTT; CDR3aa: CASSYERGSTDTQYF
j_gene: TRBJ2-7; v_gene: TRBV19; d_gene: TRBD2; abundance: NA; CDR3nt: TGTGCCAGTAGTGGGGGGACTAACCACTACGAGCAGTACTTC; CDR3aa: CASSGGTNHYEQYF
j_gene: TRBJ2-7; v_gene: TRBV27; d_gene: NA; abundance: NA; CDR3nt: TGTGCCAGCTCAGTTACCTCCCCCGGGGGACCCTACGAGCAGTACTTC; CDR3aa: CASSVTSPGGPYEQYF
j_gene: TRBJ1-2; v_gene: TRBV19; d_gene: NA; abundance: NA; CDR3nt: TGTGCCAGTAGTGTGAGCATCTTCAACTATGGCTACACCTTC; CDR3aa: CASSVSIFNYGYTF
j_gene: TRBJ1-4; v_gene: TRBV5-1; d_gene: TRBD1; abundance: NA; CDR3nt: TGCGCCAGCAGCCACGGGACAGGGACAACTAATGAAAAACTGTTTTTT; CDR3aa: CASSHGTGTTNEKLFF
j_gene: TRBJ2-7; v_gene: TRBV15; d_gene: NA; abundance: NA; CDR3nt: TGTGCCACCAGCAGAGATCTTGGCAGATACTACGAGCAGTACTTC; CDR3aa: CATSRDLGRYYEQYF
j_gene: TRBJ1-3; v_gene: TRBV15; d_gene: TRBD1; abundance: NA; CDR3nt: TGTGCCACCAGCAGTCCGACAGGGCGGAATGGAAACACCATATATTTT; CDR3aa: CATSSPTGRNGNTIYF
j_gene: TRBJ1-2; v_gene: TRBV30; d_gene: NA; abundance: NA; CDR3nt: TGTGCCTGGGACCACAAAGGGGATCATGGCTACACCTTC; CDR3aa: CAWDHKGDHGYTF
j_gene: TRBJ2-5; v_gene: TRBV6-5; d_gene: TRBD2; abundance: once; CDR3nt: TGTGCCAGCAGCCCTAGCGGGAGGGCCCCAGAGACCCAGTACTTC; CDR3aa: CASSPSGRAPETQYF
j_gene: TRBJ2-4; v_gene: TRBV4-3; d_gene: TRBD2; abundance: few; CDR3nt: TGCGCCAGCAGCCACGGGACTAGCAGTGGCATTCAGTACTTC; CDR3aa: CASSHGTSSGIQYF
j_gene: TRBJ2-7; v_gene: TRBV29-1; d_gene: NA; abundance: NA; CDR3nt: TGCAGCGTTGAAGAGGTGCGGGGCGGCTCCTACGAGCAGTACTTC; CDR3aa: CSVEEVRGGSYEQYF
j_gene: TRBJ2-7; v_gene: TRBV5-1; d_gene: NA; abundance: few; CDR3nt: TGCGCCAGCAGCCCAACCCGGGGGGAGCAGTACTTC; CDR3aa: CASSPTRGEQYF
j_gene: TRBJ2-1; v_gene: TRBV27; d_gene: NA; abundance: few; CDR3nt: TGTGCCACCGGATTAGCGCGCAATGAGCAGTTCTTC; CDR3aa: CATGLARNEQFF
j_gene: TRBJ1-2; v_gene: TRBV6-5; d_gene: NA; abundance: NA; CDR3nt: TGTGCCAGCAGTTACTCGCGGGGAGCGTGGAGCGGCTACACCTTC; CDR3aa: CASSYSRGAWSGYTF
j_gene: TRBJ2-2; v_gene: TRBV7-2; d_gene: NA; abundance: NA; CDR3nt: TGTGCCAGCAGGGTGGTGGGGGCCTCGAACACCGGGGAGCTGTTTTTT; CDR3aa: CASRVVGASNTGELFF
j_gene: TRBJ2-1; v_gene: TRBV7-9; d_gene: TRBD2; abundance: NA; CDR3nt: TGTGCCAGCAGCCAAATGGATAGCGGGTTCTCCTACAATGAGCAGTTCTTC; CDR3aa: CASSQMDSGFSYNEQFF
j_gene: TRBJ1-1; v_gene: TRBV27; d_gene: TRBD1; abundance: NA; CDR3nt: TGTGCCAGCAGTTTAACAGGGGGCGTAGTGGACACTGAAGCTTTCTTT; CDR3aa: CASSLTGGVVDTEAFF
j_gene: TRBJ1-1; v_gene: TRBV5-6; d_gene: NA; abundance: NA; CDR3nt: TGTGCCAGCAGCGCCCCCCGGAGGCAGGGTAAAGGGGGAGACACTGAAGCTTTCTTT; CDR3aa: CASSAPRRQGKGGDTEAFF
j_gene: TRBJ1-2; v_gene: TRBV6-5; d_gene: NA; abundance: NA; CDR3nt: TGTGCCAGCAGACGTGCCGGGCCTGGGGGCGGCTACACCTTC; CDR3aa: CASRRAGPGGGYTF
j_gene: TRBJ2-2; v_gene: TRBV7-3; d_gene: NA; abundance: NA; CDR3nt: TGTGCCAGCAGCTCTCTAGCAGGGGAGCTGTTTTTT; CDR3aa: CASSSLAGELFF
j_gene: TRBJ1-5; v_gene: TRBV7-9; d_gene: NA; abundance: NA; CDR3nt: TGTGCCAGCAGCTTAGCGGCAGGGCCAGGTCAGCCCCAGCATTTT; CDR3aa: CASSLAAGPGQPQHF
j_gene: TRBJ2-7; v_gene: TRBV15; d_gene: NA; abundance: few; CDR3nt: TGTGCCACCAGCAAGGTTAGGGGCGCCTACGAGCAGTACTTC; CDR3aa: CATSKVRGAYEQYF
j_gene: TRBJ2-1; v_gene: TRBV5-1; d_gene: TRBD2; abundance: few; CDR3nt: TGCGCCAGCGGATCCGCGGGGGGTACTTGGGCGGGTGAGCAGTTCTTC; CDR3aa: CASGSAGGTWAGEQFF
j_gene: TRBJ2-1; v_gene: TRBV4-3; d_gene: NA; abundance: NA; CDR3nt: TGCGCCAGCAGCCAAGATCGGCCTAGTGAGCAGTTCTTC; CDR3aa: CASSQDRPSEQFF
j_gene: TRBJ1-1; v_gene: TRBV5-6; d_gene: NA; abundance: NA; CDR3nt: TGTGCCAGCAGCTTGGGGGGCCCTCCGGAAGCTTTCTTT; CDR3aa: CASSLGGPPEAFF
j_gene: TRBJ1-1; v_gene: TRBV10-3; d_gene: NA; abundance: NA; CDR3nt: TGTGCCGTAGCCGACCTTACTGAAGCTTTCTTT; CDR3aa: CAVADLTEAFF
j_gene: TRBJ2-7; v_gene: TRBV7-8; d_gene: NA; abundance: NA; CDR3nt: TGTGCCAGCAGCTCCGGCACCGGGACAAGCGACGAGCAGTACTTC; CDR3aa: CASSSGTGTSDEQYF
j_gene: TRBJ2-7; v_gene: TRBV28; d_gene: TRBD2; abundance: NA; CDR3nt: TGTGCCAGCAGTTTACCCGGGGTAGCGGGAGTGAACGAGCAGTACTTC; CDR3aa: CASSLPGVAGVNEQYF
j_gene: TRBJ1-5; v_gene: TRBV11-2; d_gene: NA; abundance: NA; CDR3nt: TGTGCCAGCAGCTTGGGAGGGGTTCAGCCCCAGCATTTT; CDR3aa: CASSLGGVQPQHF
j_gene: TRBJ1-1; v_gene: TRBV7-9; d_gene: NA; abundance: NA; CDR3nt: TGTGCCAGCAGCTTACCCACACAGGGCGGAGACACTGAAGCTTTCTTT; CDR3aa: CASSLPTQGGDTEAFF
j_gene: TRBJ1-1; v_gene: TRBV11-2; d_gene: NA; abundance: NA; CDR3nt: TGTGCCAGCAGCCTACCTGACCGGAGGACTGAAGCTTTCTTT; CDR3aa: CASSLPDRRTEAFF
j_gene: TRBJ1-5; v_gene: TRBV5-1; d_gene: TRBD1; abundance: NA; CDR3nt: TGCGCCAGCAGCCGAGAAGGGGGCGGTCAGCCCCAGCATTTT; CDR3aa: CASSREGGGQPQHF
j_gene: TRBJ2-1; v_gene: TRBV30; d_gene: NA; abundance: NA; CDR3nt: TGTGCCTGGAGTCCTCCTTTAGGGGAACGGTACAATGAGCAGTTCTTC; CDR3aa: CAWSPPLGERYNEQFF
j_gene: TRBJ1-1; v_gene: TRBV4-3; d_gene: NA; abundance: NA; CDR3nt: TGCGCCAGCAGCCCAAGCGGCGTATACATGAACACTGAAGCTTTCTTT; CDR3aa: CASSPSGVYMNTEAFF
j_gene: TRBJ1-1; v_gene: TRBV7-2; d_gene: NA; abundance: NA; CDR3nt: TGTGCCAGCAGCTTAGACAGTATGAACACTGAAGCTTTCTTT; CDR3aa: CASSLDSMNTEAFF
j_gene: TRBJ1-2; v_gene: TRBV30; d_gene: NA; abundance: NA; CDR3nt: TGTGCCTGGAGTGTAGGGGGTTGGGACAACGGTGGCTACACCTTC; CDR3aa: CAWSVGGWDNGGYTF
j_gene: TRBJ1-5; v_gene: TRBV19; d_gene: NA; abundance: once; CDR3nt: TGTGCCAGTAGTTGGGGGACTCATCAGCCCCAGCATTTT; CDR3aa: CASSWGTHQPQHF
j_gene: TRBJ2-5; v_gene: TRBV4-1; d_gene: NA; abundance: few; CDR3nt: TGCGCCAGCAGCCAAGGATGGGGCCGGGAGACCCAGTACTTC; CDR3aa: CASSQGWGRETQYF
j_gene: TRBJ1-2; v_gene: TRBV7-9; d_gene: TRBD1; abundance: NA; CDR3nt: TGTTCCAGCAGCCCAGGGGGTTGGGGCTACACCTTC; CDR3aa: CSSSPGGWGYTF
j_gene: TRBJ1-2; v_gene: TRBV18; d_gene: NA; abundance: few; CDR3nt: TGTGCCAGCTCACCGACATGGGCTAACTATGGCTACACCTTC; CDR3aa: CASSPTWANYGYTF
j_gene: TRBJ2-3; v_gene: TRBV28; d_gene: TRBD2; abundance: NA; CDR3nt: TGTGCCAGCAGTCCAAGGGGACTAGCGGTGGCCACAGATACGCAGTATTTT; CDR3aa: CASSPRGLAVATDTQYF
j_gene: TRBJ1-2; v_gene: TRBV12-2; d_gene: NA; abundance: NA; CDR3nt: TGTGCAAGTCGCTTAGCGGAGGATTACGGCTACACCTTC; CDR3aa: CASRLAEDYGYTF
j_gene: TRBJ2-3; v_gene: TRBV7-3; d_gene: TRBD2; abundance: NA; CDR3nt: TGTGCCAGCAGCCGGGGGACTAGCGGGAGCCAGCCGCAGTATTTT; CDR3aa: CASSRGTSGSQPQYF
j_gene: TRBJ2-7; v_gene: TRBV6-6; d_gene: NA; abundance: NA; CDR3nt: TGTGCCAGCAGTTACGGTTCGGGGGGCGGCTACGAGCAGTACTTC; CDR3aa: CASSYGSGGGYEQYF